These T cell receptor beta chains were read from a single sample in a study of PD-1 blockade in mismatch repair-deficient tumors. Using immunoSEQ multiplex PCR, the repertoire was profiled, and TCRdb retains in-frame clones only, with some absent. This table has around 10,000 clones, more than 80% appearing once. The sample here was PBMCs, taken 46 to 49 weeks after starting pembrolizumab. These receptors were obtained from an adult with mismatch repair-deficient cancer. The CDR3 runs from the conserved cysteine through the conserved F or W. D genes are given only for firm matches. Not all rows give a size; the values are once, few, many and, for expanded clones, a class.

>once|TRBV11-3|TRBJ1-1|TRBD1
TGTGCCAGCAGTTGGACAGGGAATGAAGCTTTCTTT
CASSWTGNEAFF
>-|TRBV5-1|TRBJ2-2|TRBD1
TGCGCCAGCAGTTCTTCTACAGGGGGCGCGGGCACCGGGGAGCTGTTTTTT
CASSSSTGGAGTGELFF
>-|TRBV11-2|TRBJ2-1|-
TGTGCCAGCAGCCTTGCGTCAGGCTCCTACAATGAGCAGTTCTTC
CASSLASGSYNEQFF
>-|TRBV7-6|TRBJ2-1|TRBD1
TGTGCCAGCAGCTTAGGTCCCGGACAGGGGAGTAATGAGCAGTTCTTC
CASSLGPGQGSNEQFF
>few|TRBV4-2|TRBJ2-7|-
TGTGCCAGCAGCGGAGATCGGACCTACGAGCAGTACTTC
CASSGDRTYEQYF
>once|TRBV5-1|TRBJ2-3|-
TGCGCCAGCAGCTTGGCCGGTTCTACGCAGTATTTT
CASSLAGSTQYF
>-|TRBV2|TRBJ2-6|-
TGTGCCAGCAGCTACGCGGGCTCTGGGGCCAACGTCCTGACTTTC
CASSYAGSGANVLTF
>-|TRBV6-5|TRBJ1-1|TRBD1
TGTGCCAGCAGTTACCGAGGGACAGGGAACACTGAAGCTTTCTTT
CASSYRGTGNTEAFF
>-|TRBV29-1|TRBJ1-2|-
TGCAGCGTTGAAGATCGGGGGACGGGTAGGGGAAAATATGGCTACACCTTC
CSVEDRGTGRGKYGYTF
>-|TRBV28|TRBJ1-5|TRBD1
TGTGCCAGCAGTTTCGGGACAGGGAATCAGCCCCAGCATTTT
CASSFGTGNQPQHF
>-|TRBV18|TRBJ2-1|TRBD1
TGTGCCAGCTCACCGGGACAGGGGGACAATGAGCAGTTCTTC
CASSPGQGDNEQFF
>-|TRBV4-1|TRBJ2-1|TRBD1
TGCGCCAGCAGCCGGTTAGAACAGGGGGGCCCTAAAAATGAGCAGTTCTTC
CASSRLEQGGPKNEQFF
>-|TRBV2|TRBJ2-1|-
TGTGCCAGCAGTGAATGGGGAGAGGGAACCTACAATGAGCAGTTCTTC
CASSEWGEGTYNEQFF
>-|TRBV27|TRBJ2-7|-
TGTGCCAGCAGTTTAGGACAGCTCTCCTACGAGCAGTACTTC
CASSLGQLSYEQYF
>once|TRBV19|TRBJ2-7|TRBD2
TGTGCCAGTACCTATAGAGGAGGCGGGAGCTCCTACGAGCAGTACTTC
CASTYRGGGSSYEQYF
>-|TRBV10-2|TRBJ2-7|TRBD2
TGCGCCAGCAGCGAAACCCCCTATAGCGGGAGTTCGTACGAGCAGTACTTC
CASSETPYSGSSYEQYF
>once|TRBV27|TRBJ2-7|TRBD2
TGTGCCAGCAGGCGGGGTGCGGGAGAACTCGAGCAGTACTTC
CASRRGAGELEQYF
>-|TRBV19|TRBJ1-1|-
TGTGCCAGTAGAGTCGGGGACACTGAAGCTTTCTTT
CASRVGDTEAFF
>-|TRBV29-1|TRBJ2-5|-
TGCAGCGTTGAAGACTGGAGGGGGCTGGAGACCCAGTACTTC
CSVEDWRGLETQYF
>-|TRBV18|TRBJ2-7|-
TGTGCCAGCTCACCTAATCAGGCACGGGAGCCAGACGAGCAGTACTTC
CASSPNQAREPDEQYF
>-|TRBV7-8|TRBJ1-1|-
TGTGCCAGCAGCTTTAGTGGGCGTGAAGCTTTCTTT
CASSFSGREAFF
>-|TRBV27|TRBJ1-4|TRBD1
TGTGCCTCCCGCGGGACAGGGCGGTTGTATGAAAAACTGTTTTTT
CASRGTGRLYEKLFF
>-|TRBV18|TRBJ2-3|TRBD2
TGTGCCAGCTCCCGGACTAGCGCCTTCACAGATACGCAGTATTTT
CASSRTSAFTDTQYF
>once|TRBV7-3|TRBJ2-3|-
TGTGCCAGCAGCTTAGGGGGGAACACAGATACGCAGTATTTT
CASSLGGNTDTQYF
>once|TRBV25-1|TRBJ1-5|-
TGTGCCAGCAGTGTTGGGGGCGCGGGCAATCAGCCCCAGCATTTT
CASSVGGAGNQPQHF
>few|TRBV7-2|TRBJ2-7|-
TGTGCCAGCAGCCCGGACGGGTCGGGGGGACACTACGAGCAGTACTTC
CASSPDGSGGHYEQYF
>once|TRBV16|TRBJ2-5|TRBD2
TGTGCCAGCAGCCTAGGACTAGCGGGACAAGAGACCCAGTACTTC
CASSLGLAGQETQYF
>-|TRBV28|TRBJ1-2|TRBD1
TGTGCCAGCACCCTAAGGGGACAGCACTATGGCTACACCTTC
CASTLRGQHYGYTF
>-|TRBV2|TRBJ2-2|-
TGTGCCAGCAGTTACGACAGCCTGAACACCGGGGAGCTGTTTTTT
CASSYDSLNTGELFF
>-|TRBV28|TRBJ1-2|TRBD1
TGTGCCAGCAGTTTAGAGTCCCCAGGGGGCGCCGGCTATGGCTACACCTTC
CASSLESPGGAGYGYTF
>-|TRBV9|TRBJ2-1|TRBD2
TGTGCCAGCAGCGTAGAGCCTAGCGGGAGCTACAATGAGCAGTTCTTC
CASSVEPSGSYNEQFF
>-|TRBV7-8|TRBJ1-1|TRBD1
TGTGCCAGCAGCTCGGACAGGGGGTCGATCGTAGCTTTCTTT
CASSSDRGSIVAFF
>few|TRBV11-3|TRBJ2-7|-
TGTGCCAGCAGCTCCGGCCCGGTGGGCTACGAATCCTACGAGCAGTACTTC
CASSSGPVGYESYEQYF